This TCR beta chain was obtained from a study of shared clonotypes between healthy human individuals. There were no recent acute infections or vaccinations among the donors, who were healthy HIV-negative adults. Donors comprised only Caucasian adults living in Nashville, Tennessee. Germline-derived CDR1 and CDR2 are SEHNR and FQNEAQ (reference sequence). The CDR3 sequence is 15 residues long. J gave up 1 base and V 5 bases, and 6 bases lay outside the gene matches. The repertoire was sequenced with immunoSEQ multiplex PCR; TCRdb's copy has only in-frame clones and lacks some. The table records 80,000 to 100,000 clones, 60% to 75% of them present only once.

This TCR was recovered from a man aged 30-40 years in good health. The sequencing input was memory CD8+ T cells sorted from blood. As for subset: CD45RO+ cells pooled with CCR7-negative TemRA cells. The chain uses TRBV7-9 and TRBJ2-5; the match to TRBD2 covers 8 bases. The chain's CDR3 is CASSVSGSVQETQYF. The DNA of the CDR3 is TGTGCCAGCAGCGTGAGCGGGAGTGTCCAAGAGACCCAGTACTTC.